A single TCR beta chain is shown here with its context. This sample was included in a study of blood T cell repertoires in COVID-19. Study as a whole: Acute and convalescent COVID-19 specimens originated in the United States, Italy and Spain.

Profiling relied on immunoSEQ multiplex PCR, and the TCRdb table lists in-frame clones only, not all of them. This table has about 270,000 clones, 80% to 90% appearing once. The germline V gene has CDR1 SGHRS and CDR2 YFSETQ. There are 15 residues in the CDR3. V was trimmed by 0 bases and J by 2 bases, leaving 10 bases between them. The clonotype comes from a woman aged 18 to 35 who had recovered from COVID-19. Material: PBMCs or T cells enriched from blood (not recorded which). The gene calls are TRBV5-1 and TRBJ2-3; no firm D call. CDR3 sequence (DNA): TGCGCCAGCAGCTTGGGAGGCTCCAACACAGATACGCAGTATTTT. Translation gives CASSLGGSNTDTQYF.